The next 8 T cell receptor beta chains were all read from a single sample in a study of T cells in Graves' hyperthyroidism and ophthalmopathy. RNA transcripts were the template for amplifying TCR beta CDR3 regions. First-round RT-PCR targeting the TCR CDR3 was performed with the HTBI primer set. TCRdb ran MiXCR on the multiplex PCR reads and lists one entry per CDR3 protein. This sample has 700,000 or so distinct CDR3 sequences, with around 15% found just once. The specimen sequenced was blood. The receptors stem from a man between 18 and 35 years old with Graves' hyperthyroidism.

V gene TRBV2 combines with J gene TRBJ1-4, with D unclear. The CDR3 spans 14 residues. Germline assignment: CDR1 SNHLY and CDR2 FYNNEI. The ends were cut back, 1 base at V and 4 bases at J, with 7 bases in the middle. The chain's CDR3 is CASSEGVINEKLFF. CDR3 coding DNA: TGTGCCAGCAGTGAAGGTGTGATTAATGAAAAACTGTTTTTT.

The rearrangement joins TRBV28 to TRBJ2-7, with D perhaps being TRBD1 or TRBD2 (6 bases each). The CDR3 runs 15 residues. V lost 6 bases and J 3 bases, leaving 18 bases between the germline ends. Germline CDR1 reads MDHEN; CDR2 reads SYDVKM. The chain's CDR3 is CASSLGGGLYYEQYF. CDR3 coding DNA: TGTGCCAGCAGCCTCGGGGGCGGTCTCTACTACGAGCAGTACTTC.

This sequence joins TRBV30 and TRBJ2-7; maybe TRBD2 (5 bases). V was shortened by 5 bases and J by 4 bases, with 21 bases between the two germline ends. This CDR3 contains 15 residues. CDR1 and CDR2 from the germline V gene are GTSNPN and SVGIG (reference sequence). The DNA of the CDR3 is TGTGCCTGGGCCCCCCCGAGGGAAGGAAGATACGAGCAGTACTTC. It yields the protein CAWAPPREGRYEQYF.

This chain joins TRBV7-9 and TRBJ2-2, with D maybe TRBD2 (5 bases). Germline loops: CDR1 SEHNR, CDR2 FQNEAQ (reference sequence). The CDR3 spans 13 residues. V was cut by 7 bases and J by 6 bases, with 12 bases left in between. This chain's CDR3 is CASKSGSPGELFF. The DNA for the CDR3 is TGTGCCAGCAAGTCGGGGTCCCCCGGGGAGCTGTTTTTT.

The gene calls are TRBV20-1 and TRBJ2-7; D unclear. The CDR3 is made up of 13 amino acids. Germline assignment: CDR1 DFQATT and CDR2 SNEGSKA (reference sequence). The V end lost 3 bases, the J end lost 2 bases, and 11 bases lay between the germline ends. CDR3 sequence: CSASSYRTYEQYF. CDR3 in DNA: TGCAGTGCTAGTTCTTACAGAACCTACGAGCAGTACTTC.

The J gene is TRBJ1-2, the V gene TRBV27; D gene ambiguous. V was shortened by 11 bases and J by 8 bases, with 12 bases between the two germline ends. The germline gives CDR1 MNHEY, CDR2 SMNVEV (reference sequence). The CDR3 has 10 amino acids. CDR3 coding DNA: TGTGCCGCGACGACGGGGGGCTACACCTTC. Translating gives CAATTGGYTF.

V and J are TRBV4-1 and TRBJ2-2; TRBD1 might be the D (5 bases). Germline V gene sequence: CDR1 MGHRA, CDR2 YSYEKL. Trimming took 2 bases from V and 7 from J, leaving 14 bases between them. This CDR3 is 15 amino acids long. CDR3 bases: TGCGCCAGCAGCCAAAAGGGGCTAGGAGTCGGGGAGCTGTTTTTT. This gives the protein CASSQKGLGVGELFF.

This clonotype was observed a few times. V is TRBV18 and J is TRBJ1-2, with no clear D. V lost 2 bases and J lost 6, with 10 bases in between. The CDR3 is 13 residues long. CDR1 KGHSH and CDR2 LQKENI come from the germline V gene. The CDR3 DNA follows: TGTGCCAGCTCACCAGGATCCCTAGATGGCTACACCTTC. It is translated as CASSPGSLDGYTF.